This T cell receptor (beta chain) was recorded in a study of T cells in Graves' hyperthyroidism and ophthalmopathy. Study-wide results and limits: In the analysis, a 13 V-J model separated ophthalmopathy from stable hyperthyroidism. Blood also showed most of the thyroid clonotypes that were expanded above 0.001.

Per the germline V gene, CDR1 is MDHEN and CDR2 is SYDVKM. There are 15 residues in the CDR3. With V trimmed by 5 bases and J by 3 bases, 7 bases remained unmatched. Inclusion characteristics of ophthalmopathy patients comprised a Clinical Activity Score of at least 3, a NOSPECS grade of at least 4, and duration under 3 months. Investigators excluded patients with uncontrolled infection, other autoimmune disease, pregnancy or lactation. Amplification yielded TCR beta CDR3 regions, with RNA transcripts as the source. With the HTBI primer set, the TCR CDR3 went through a first round of RT-PCR. TCRdb ran MiXCR on the multiplex PCR reads and lists one entry per CDR3 protein. This sample has about 300,000 distinct CDR3 sequences, with roughly 19% found just once. Points on this clonotype: Its antigen is unknown.

The sample consisted of blood. The chain is built from TRBV28 and TRBJ1-5, with 7 nucleotides matching TRBD1. This sequence originates from a man aged 50 or older with Graves' ophthalmopathy. CDR3: CASSQRTGFNQPQHF. The CDR3 coding sequence is TGTGCCAGCAGTCAACGGACAGGATTCAATCAGCCCCAGCATTTT.